The entry that follows covers one TCR beta chain sequence. What it recognizes is unknown. Time point described: newly diagnosed GD, antithyroid drugs for less than 3 months. The TCR library was prepared using RNA isolated from PBMCs. The sample is drawn from a study of regulatory T cells in long-lasting Graves disease. Study findings and constraints: TCR diversity was lower in persistent than newly diagnosed Graves' disease.

This CDR3 region has 17 residues. The germline V and J ends were trimmed by 3 bases and 0 bases, with 15 bases remaining between them. Germline CDR1 is SGHTA and CDR2 is FQGTGA. Sequencing libraries for TCR beta were prepared with iRepertoire HTBI primers and Arm-PCR of CDR3 regions. TCRdb redid the calling of the multiplex PCR reads with MiXCR, one entry per CDR3 protein. The table lists 400,000 to 500,000 distinct CDR3 sequences, roughly 15% of them singletons. The same sample was also used in a study of T cells in Graves' hyperthyroidism and ophthalmopathy. According to that study: Blood also held most thyroid clonotypes expanded beyond 0.001.

The V gene is TRBV7-3, the J gene TRBJ1-3; D may be TRBD1 (5 bases). Sequenced here: peripheral blood mononuclear cells (PBMCs), sampled at new diagnosis, from a patient treated with antithyroid drugs. This clonotype was sampled from a woman aged 25 to 45 with Graves disease. The CDR3 reads CASSFWGGKDSGNTIYF. The CDR3 coding sequence is TGTGCCAGCAGCTTTTGGGGCGGAAAGGACTCTGGAAACACCATATATTTT.